This entry lists 27 T cell receptor beta chains sequenced from one sample in a study of T cell responses to AZD1222 COVID-19 vaccine. Some clones are missing from TCRdb's copy, which holds only in-frame ones; the method was immunoSEQ multiplex PCR. The sample lists approximately 110,000 clones, roughly nine tenths occurring once. This specimen consisted of peripheral blood, obtained on day 0 of AZD1222 vaccination. These receptors all stem from an adult in good health.

In its sample, this clone was seen a few times. The chain employs TRBV27 and TRBJ2-7, with 10 bases matching TRBD1. CDR3 length: 16 residues. The V gene's germline CDR1 is MNHEY and CDR2 SMNVEV (reference sequence). The V segment lost 2 bases and the J segment 4 bases; nucleotides outside the gene matches: 8. The CDR3 region has the DNA TGTGCCAGCAGTTTACGGTGGACAGGGGGTGTGTACGAGCAGTACTTC. Its translation is CASSLRWTGGVYEQYF.

V is TRBV6-5 and J is TRBJ2-7; TRBD1 agrees at 7 bases. With V trimmed by 8 bases and J by 5 bases, 15 bases remained unmatched. The CDR3 is 15 residues long. The germline V gene encodes CDR1 MNHEY and CDR2 SVGAGI. The CDR3 nucleotides are TGTGCCAGCGGAAGAGTACAGGGGAGTAGCAACGAGCAGTACTTC. It specifies CASGRVQGSSNEQYF.

The V call is TRBV6-5, the J call TRBJ2-7, with no clear D. CDR1 is MNHEY, CDR2 SVGAGI, per germline. This CDR3 is 15 amino acids long. Trimming cost V 5 bases and J 2 bases, with 16 bases left between them. This chain's CDR3 is CASSPSFLPTYEQYF. CDR3 in DNA: TGTGCCAGCAGTCCTTCGTTTTTGCCTACCTACGAGCAGTACTTC.

A word on this clone: One junction end does not reproduce the germline sequence, and a read error may be involved. This same CDR3 is encoded by further DNA sequences in the sample. The rearrangement uses TRBV27 and TRBJ2-2, with TRBD2 identical over 8 bases. Germline V gene sequence: CDR1 MNHEY, CDR2 SMNVEV (reference sequence). This CDR3 has 17 residues. The CDR3 here is CASSLSYGRAHTGELFF. Written as DNA, the CDR3 is TGTGCCAGCAGTTTATCGTACGGGAGGGCCCACACCGGGGAACTGTTTTTT.

The table lists this clone with a count of one. This sequence joins TRBV11-3 and TRBJ2-1; weak D call: TRBD2 (6 bases). This CDR3 has 15 residues. CDR1 SGHNT and CDR2 YENEEA come from the germline V gene. V was shortened by 7 bases and J by 3 bases, with 16 bases between the two germline ends. CDR3 amino acids: CASTWILGSYNEQFF. The CDR3 bases are TGTGCCAGCACCTGGATCCTCGGGAGCTACAATGAGCAGTTCTTC. The whole variable domain, remainder taken from reference TRBV11-3 and TRBJ2-1, is EAGVVQSPRYKIIEKKQPVAFWCNPISGHNTLYWYLQNLGQGPELLIRYENEEAVDDSQLPKDRFSAERLKGVDSTLKIQPAELGDSAVYLCASTWILGSYNEQFFGPGTRLTVL.

In nucleotides, the CDR3 is TGTGCCAGCAGCCCCCGGGGGTACAATGAGCAGTTCTTC. Amino acid sequence: CASSPRGYNEQFF. This chain uses TRBV7-9 with TRBJ2-1; TRBD2 is a possible D gene (6 bases). V gave up 5 bases and J gave up 4 bases, with 9 bases separating them. The CDR3 sequence is 13 residues long. Looked up from germline, CDR1 is SEHNR and CDR2 is FQNEAQ (reference sequence).

The rearrangement uses TRBV6-5 and TRBJ2-7; 11 nucleotides align to TRBD2. Germline trimming cut 6 bases from V and 3 bases from J; bases unmatched to any gene: 4. Germline loops: CDR1 MNHEY, CDR2 SVGAGI. This CDR3 has 14 residues. The CDR3 loop reads CASRRLAGLYEQYF. CDR3 in DNA: TGTGCCAGCAGGAGACTAGCGGGGCTCTACGAGCAGTACTTC.

V usage is TRBV9 and J usage is TRBJ2-3; 8 positions agree with TRBD2. V gave up 0 bases and J gave up 1 base; unmatched junction bases: 7. The CDR3 is 17 amino acids. CDR1 and CDR2 from the germline V gene are SGDLS and YYNGEE. This CDR3 is CASSVGFLRGGTDTQYF. The CDR3 coding sequence is TGTGCCAGCAGCGTAGGATTTTTGCGGGGGGGCACAGATACGCAGTATTTT. Variable domain in full (rest from reference TRBV9 and TRBJ2-3): DSGVTQTPKHLITATGQRVTLRCSPRSGDLSVYWYQQSLDQGLQFLIQYYNGEERAKGNILERFSAQQFPDLHSELNLSSLELGDSALYFCASSVGFLRGGTDTQYFGPGTRLTVL.

This chain joins TRBV28 and TRBJ1-2; TRBD1 is a possible D gene (5 bases). Per the germline V gene, CDR1 is MDHEN and CDR2 is SYDVKM. Trimming took 6 bases from V and 4 from J, leaving 24 bases between them. CDR3 size: 17 residues. CDR3 nucleotides: TGTGCCAGCAGCCGTACGGGAATTCAGGGACGGAGCTATGGCTACACCTTC. This encodes CASSRTGIQGRSYGYTF.

This clone was seen a single time. The chain has TRBV12-3 or TRBV12-4 and TRBJ1-1; 9 bases line up with TRBD1. The CDR3 has 13 amino acids. With V trimmed by 6 bases and J by 7 bases, 6 bases remained unmatched. The CDR3 reads CASRGQGLYEAFF. As DNA, the CDR3 is TGTGCCAGCAGGGGACAGGGCCTGTATGAAGCTTTCTTT.

V usage is TRBV28 and J usage is TRBJ2-1; D remains ambiguous. From germline, CDR1 is MDHEN and CDR2 SYDVKM. V was clipped by 3 bases and J by 7 bases, with 13 bases between them. This CDR3 contains 14 residues. For the CDR3, the DNA is TGTGCCAGCAGTTTTCCGAACAGTCCTAATGAGCAGTTCTTC. Translating it yields CASSFPNSPNEQFF.

This clone was picked up a small number of times. The CDR3 bases are TGTGCCAGCAGCCAATCCGGGGGCGGGAATAATTCACCCCTCCACTTT. It specifies CASSQSGGGNNSPLHF. J is TRBJ1-6 and V is TRBV3-1 (or the pseudogene TRBV3-2); the D gene is possibly TRBD1 (6 bases). The CDR3 contains 16 residues. Per germline, CDR1 LGHDT and CDR2 YNNKEL (reference sequence). V lost 2 bases to trimming and J lost 5 bases, with 13 bases between them.

The rearrangement links TRBV18 to TRBJ1-1, with 7 bases identical to TRBD1. This CDR3 is 16 amino acids long. Trimming took 3 bases from V and 1 from J; bases not matched to a gene: 8. Germline V gene data show CDR1 as KGHSH and CDR2 as LQKENI. CDR3 loop: CASSPQKGARNTEAFF. The CDR3 DNA follows: TGTGCCAGCTCACCGCAAAAGGGGGCGAGGAACACTGAAGCTTTCTTT.

The chain uses TRBV5-4 and TRBJ2-3; D unresolved. Trimming took 1 base from V and 2 from J, leaving 8 bases between them. Germline V lookup: CDR1 SGHNT, CDR2 YYREEE (reference sequence). The CDR3 has 14 residues. CDR3 protein: CASSLQEITDTQYF. CDR3 in DNA: TGTGCCAGCAGCTTGCAGGAAATCACAGATACGCAGTATTTT.

In its sample, this clone was seen a few times. CDR3 in DNA: TGTGCCAGCAGCTCGCAGGGGGCAACTAATGAAAAACTGTTTTTT. Amino acid sequence: CASSSQGATNEKLFF. This chain joins TRBV13 and TRBJ1-4, with 7 bases that match TRBD1. The germline V gene encodes CDR1 PRHDT and CDR2 FYEKMQ (reference sequence). J was trimmed by 0 bases and V by 4 bases; bases with no gene match: 2. The CDR3 has 15 residues.

This clone was seen just once. The chain couples TRBV5-4 to TRBJ2-1, with D possibly being TRBD2 (5 bases). Deletions cut 5 bases from V and 4 bases from J, with 16 bases between. The germline V gene has CDR1 SGHNT and CDR2 YYREEE (reference sequence). The CDR3 runs to 15 residues. The CDR3 region has the DNA TGTGCCAGCAGGGAGGCTTTGGGAACTTACAATGAGCAGTTCTTC. Amino acid sequence: CASREALGTYNEQFF.

The chain joins TRBV27 to TRBJ2-2; D unclear. In germline, CDR1 is MNHEY, CDR2 SMNVEV (reference sequence). Trimming shortened V by 10 bases and J by 0 bases, and 18 bases separated the two germline ends. The CDR3 totals 16 residues. The CDR3 DNA is TGTGCCAACTGGCCCCCCGGTAGTGCGAACACCGGGGAGCTGTTTTTT. Its translation: CANWPPGSANTGELFF.

The rearrangement uses TRBV5-1 and TRBJ1-4, with D unclear. The germline gives CDR1 SGHRS, CDR2 YFSETQ. V was clipped by 0 bases and J by 8 bases, with 14 bases between them. The CDR3 consists of 15 residues. CDR3 residues: CASSLAPGMEEKLFF. The CDR3 coding sequence is TGCGCCAGCAGCTTGGCCCCGGGTATGGAAGAAAAACTGTTTTTT.

This chain links TRBV6-1 with TRBJ1-5; tentatively, D is TRBD1 (5 bases). V lost 4 bases to trimming and J lost 6 bases, with 19 bases between them. Germline V gives CDR1 MNHNS, CDR2 SASEGT. This CDR3 has 16 residues. CDR3 in DNA: TGTGCCAGCAGTGCAGATTCCGGGATAAGGGGTCAGCCCCAGCATTTT. Its translation is CASSADSGIRGQPQHF.

The CDR3 region has the DNA TGTGCCAGCAGCCAGGGAGCTAGCGGGGAAGCAGATACGCAGTATTTT. As protein: CASSQGASGEADTQYF. This sequence joins TRBV9 and TRBJ2-3; TRBD2 agrees at 9 bases. This CDR3 spans 16 amino acids. Germline assignment: CDR1 SGDLS and CDR2 YYNGEE. Trimming took 4 bases from V and 4 from J; bases not matched to a gene: 10.

This clone was counted a single time. This chain connects TRBV5-4 to TRBJ2-1, with 7 bases identical to TRBD2. Germline CDR1 reads SGHNT; CDR2 reads YYREEE (reference sequence). V gave up 4 bases and J gave up 8 bases; unmatched junction bases: 9. The CDR3 is 14 amino acids. CDR3: CASSPRDGGDEQFF. The CDR3 DNA sequence: TGTGCCAGCAGCCCCCGTGATGGGGGGGATGAGCAGTTCTTC.

This chain joins TRBV28 and TRBJ1-2; 9 positions agree with TRBD1. Germline V lookup: CDR1 MDHEN, CDR2 SYDVKM. J gave up 2 bases and V 6 bases, and 4 bases lay outside the gene matches. The CDR3 totals 14 residues. CDR3 protein: CASRTGGRNYGYTF. CDR3 DNA sequence: TGTGCCAGCAGGACAGGGGGGCGAAACTATGGCTACACCTTC.

As to this clone: The germline gene is not matched at one end of the junction; a read error may be the cause. The V gene is TRBV7-9, the J gene TRBJ2-2; the D gene is possibly TRBD1 (6 bases). Germline V gives CDR1 SEHNR, CDR2 FQNEAQ (reference sequence). The CDR3 extends over 13 amino acids. The CDR3 spells CASTQGNAGELFF. The CDR3 DNA reads as TGTGCCAGCACCCAGGGGAACGCCGGGGAGCTGTTTTTT.

In this sample, this clone turned up once. This sequence joins TRBV6-5 and TRBJ2-7; the match to TRBD2 covers 11 bases. Germline V lookup: CDR1 MNHEY, CDR2 SVGAGI. With 7 bases clipped from V and 6 bases from J, the junction kept 8 bases outside the gene matches. The CDR3 contains 14 residues. As DNA, the CDR3 is TGTGCCAGCAAGGCTAGCGGGGGGTCCAGCGAGCAGTACTTC. This translates into CASKASGGSSEQYF.

This clone appeared a single time. The chain employs TRBV6-2 or TRBV6-3 and TRBJ2-1, with D tentatively TRBD1 or TRBD2 (6 bases each). Per germline, CDR1 MNHEY and CDR2 SVGEGT. V lost 2 bases, J lost 5 bases, and 16 bases lay in between. This CDR3 comprises 16 residues. As DNA, the CDR3 is TGTGCCAGCAGTTACCCCCGGGGGCGGGGACACAATGAGCAGTTCTTC. Amino acids: CASSYPRGRGHNEQFF.

In its sample, this clone was seen once. The chain uses TRBV6-2 or TRBV6-3 and TRBJ2-2; the D is unclear. The length of the CDR3 is 14 residues. Germline values: CDR1 MNHEY, CDR2 SVGEGT. Trimming took off 2 bases at V and 4 bases at J, with 8 bases between the two ends. In DNA, the CDR3 is TGTGCCAGCAGTTACCTCGACTCCACCGGGGAGCTGTTTTTT. This sequence encodes CASSYLDSTGELFF.

The chain has TRBV5-6 and TRBJ2-7; 8 bases are shared with TRBD1. Trimming cost V 0 bases and J 3 bases; bases outside gene matches: 5. CDR1 SGHDT and CDR2 YYEEEE come from the germline V gene. This CDR3 comprises 15 residues. The CDR3 reads CASSLEGQGFYEQYF. CDR3 nucleotides: TGTGCCAGCAGCTTGGAAGGACAGGGCTTCTACGAGCAGTACTTC. Using reference TRBV5-6 and TRBJ2-7 for the parts outside the CDR3, the full variable domain is DAGVTQSPTHLIKTRGQQVTLRCSPKSGHDTVSWYQQALGQGPQFIFQYYEEEERQRGNFPDRFSGHQFPNYSSELNVNALLLGDSALYLCASSLEGQGFYEQYFGPGTRLTVT.